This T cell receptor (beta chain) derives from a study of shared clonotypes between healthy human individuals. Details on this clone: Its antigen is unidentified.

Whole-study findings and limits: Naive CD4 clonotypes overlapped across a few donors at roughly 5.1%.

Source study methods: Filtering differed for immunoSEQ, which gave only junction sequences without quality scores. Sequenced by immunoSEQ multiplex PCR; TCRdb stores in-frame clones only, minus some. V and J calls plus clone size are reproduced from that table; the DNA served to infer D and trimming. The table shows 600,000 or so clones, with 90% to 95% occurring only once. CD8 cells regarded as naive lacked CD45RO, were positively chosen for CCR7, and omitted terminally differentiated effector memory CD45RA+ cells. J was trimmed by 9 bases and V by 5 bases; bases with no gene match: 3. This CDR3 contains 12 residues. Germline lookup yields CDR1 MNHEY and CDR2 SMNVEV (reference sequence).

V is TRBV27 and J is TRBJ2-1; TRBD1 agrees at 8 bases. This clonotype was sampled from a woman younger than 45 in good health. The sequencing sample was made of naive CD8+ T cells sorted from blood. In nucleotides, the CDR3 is TGTGCCAGCAGTATCAGGGGGCGTGAGCAGTTCTTC. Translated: CASSIRGREQFF.